This T cell receptor (beta chain) was retrieved from a study of cytomegalovirus exposure and HLA in healthy donors. Overall study context: Inside one of the first data releases sat some 85 million unique TCRs taken from HLA-typed donors.

Use of 60 Vbeta and 13 Jbeta primers characterized the PCR. Some clones are missing from TCRdb's copy, which holds only in-frame ones; the method was immunoSEQ multiplex PCR. The table lists 150,000 or so clones, about 71% of them singletons, with roughly 1.9% in the top ten. The study's findings and limits: A further, later analysis showed that HLA-associated TCR beta chains (compared with equally common others) were more clonally expanded. In a later analysis, an Asian-associated ancestry cluster reportedly showed fewer N-insertions than the approximately 700-donor mean. The study reported that TCR beta sequences accurately predicted HLA-A and HLA-B alleles in most subjects.

With respect to this clone: Its cognate antigen is unknown.

The clonotype was recovered from an older woman in good health and CMV-seropositive. The sequenced sample consisted of PBMCs.

The CDR3 is CASSIGTSGFGANVLTF. The DNA for the CDR3 is TGTGCCAGCAGCATCGGGACTAGCGGGTTCGGGGCCAACGTCCTGACTTTC. The chain uses TRBV7-3 and TRBJ2-6, with 12 bases that match TRBD2. V lost 5 bases to trimming and J lost 4 bases; unmatched junction nucleotides: 6. The CDR3 loop spans 17 amino acids. Germline V gene data show CDR1 as SGHTA and CDR2 as FQGTGA.